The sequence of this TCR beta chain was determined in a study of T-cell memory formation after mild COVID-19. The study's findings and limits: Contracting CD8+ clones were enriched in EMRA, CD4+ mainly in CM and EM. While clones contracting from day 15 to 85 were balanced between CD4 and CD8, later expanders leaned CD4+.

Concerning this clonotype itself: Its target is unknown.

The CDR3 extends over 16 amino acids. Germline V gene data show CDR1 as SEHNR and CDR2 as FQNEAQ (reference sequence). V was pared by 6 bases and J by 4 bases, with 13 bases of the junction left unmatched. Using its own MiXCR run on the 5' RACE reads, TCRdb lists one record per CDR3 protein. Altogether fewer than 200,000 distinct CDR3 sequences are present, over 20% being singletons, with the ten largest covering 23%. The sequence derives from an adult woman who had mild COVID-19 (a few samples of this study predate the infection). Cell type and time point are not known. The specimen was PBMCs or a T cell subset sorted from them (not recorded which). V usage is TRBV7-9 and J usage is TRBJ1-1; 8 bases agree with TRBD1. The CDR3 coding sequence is TGTGCCAGCAGTCCCACAGGGGGAGGGCGAGGCACTGAAGCTTTCTTT. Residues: CASSPTGGGRGTEAFF.